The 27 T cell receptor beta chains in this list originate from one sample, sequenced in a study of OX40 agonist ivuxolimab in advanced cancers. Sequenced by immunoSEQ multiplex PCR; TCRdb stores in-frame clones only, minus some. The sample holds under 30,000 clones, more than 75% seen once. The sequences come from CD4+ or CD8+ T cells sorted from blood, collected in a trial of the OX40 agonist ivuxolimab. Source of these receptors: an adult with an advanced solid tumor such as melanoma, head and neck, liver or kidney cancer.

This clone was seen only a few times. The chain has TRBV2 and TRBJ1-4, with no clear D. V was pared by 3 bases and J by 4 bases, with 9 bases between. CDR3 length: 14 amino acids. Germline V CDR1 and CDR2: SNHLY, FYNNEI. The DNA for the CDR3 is TGTGCCAGCAGTGACCCAAGCGTTAATGAAAAACTGTTTTTT. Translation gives CASSDPSVNEKLFF. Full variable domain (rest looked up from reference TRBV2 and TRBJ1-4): EPEVTQTPSHQVTQMGQEVILRCVPISNHLYFYWYRQILGQKVEFLVSFYNNEISEKSEIFDDQFSVERPDGSNFTLKIRSTKLEDSAMYFCASSDPSVNEKLFFGSGTQLSVL.

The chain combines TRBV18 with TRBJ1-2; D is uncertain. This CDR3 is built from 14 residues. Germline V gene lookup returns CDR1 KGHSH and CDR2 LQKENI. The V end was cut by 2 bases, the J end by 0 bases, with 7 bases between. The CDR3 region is CASSPSIANYGYTF. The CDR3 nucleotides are TGTGCCAGCTCACCAAGCATCGCTAACTATGGCTACACCTTC. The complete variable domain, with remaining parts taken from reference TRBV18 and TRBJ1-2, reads NAGVMQNPRHLVRRRGQEARLRCSPMKGHSHVYWYRQLPEEGLKFMVYLQKENIIDESGMPKERFSAEFPKEGPSILRIQQVVRGDSAAYFCASSPSIANYGYTFGSGTRLTVV.

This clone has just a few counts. CDR3 DNA: TGTGCCAGCAGCTTAGCGGCGGACAGGGGGGGTCCTGAAGCTTTCTTT. Translated: CASSLAADRGGPEAFF. The chain carries TRBV7-9 and TRBJ1-1, with 10 bases identical to TRBD1. Trimming cost V 0 bases and J 6 bases; bases outside gene matches: 7. The CDR3 extends over 16 amino acids. Germline CDR1 SEHNR, CDR2 FQNEAQ (reference sequence).

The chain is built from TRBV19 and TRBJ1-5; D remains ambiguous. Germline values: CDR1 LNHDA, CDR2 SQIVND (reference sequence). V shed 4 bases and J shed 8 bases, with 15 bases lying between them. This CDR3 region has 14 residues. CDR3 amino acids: CASSTDGSKKPQHF. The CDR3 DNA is TGTGCCAGTAGTACAGATGGCAGTAAAAAGCCCCAGCATTTT.

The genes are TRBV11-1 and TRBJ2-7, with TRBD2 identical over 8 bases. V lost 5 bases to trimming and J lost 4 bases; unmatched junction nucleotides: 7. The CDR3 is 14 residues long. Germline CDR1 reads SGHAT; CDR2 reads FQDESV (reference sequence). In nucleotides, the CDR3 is TGTGCCAGCAGCCCTCGCGGGGGGTCTTACGAGCAGTACTTC. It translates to CASSPRGGSYEQYF.

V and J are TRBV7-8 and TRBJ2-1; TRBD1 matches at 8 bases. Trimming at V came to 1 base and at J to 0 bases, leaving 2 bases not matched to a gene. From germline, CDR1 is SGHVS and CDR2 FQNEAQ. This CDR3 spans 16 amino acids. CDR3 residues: CASSLVTGGSYNEQFF. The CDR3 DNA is TGTGCCAGCAGCTTAGTCACAGGGGGCTCCTACAATGAGCAGTTCTTC.

CDR3 amino acids: CASSFSGGGYPRAEKLFF. The CDR3 coding sequence is TGTGCCAGCAGCTTCTCCGGGGGTGGATACCCCAGGGCTGAAAAACTGTTTTTT. This rearrangement joins TRBV5-4 to TRBJ1-4, with D perhaps matching TRBD1 (5 bases). The V gene lost 2 bases and the J gene lost 7 bases, with 24 bases spanning the gap. CDR1 SGHNT and CDR2 YYREEE come from the germline V gene (reference sequence). This CDR3 is built from 18 residues.

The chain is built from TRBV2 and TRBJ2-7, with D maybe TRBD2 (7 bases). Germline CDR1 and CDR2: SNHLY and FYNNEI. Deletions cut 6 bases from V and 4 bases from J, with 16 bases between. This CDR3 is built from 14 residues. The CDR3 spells CASSLGGAFYEQYF. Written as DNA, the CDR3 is TGTGCCAGCAGCTTAGGGGGGGCATTTTACGAGCAGTACTTC.

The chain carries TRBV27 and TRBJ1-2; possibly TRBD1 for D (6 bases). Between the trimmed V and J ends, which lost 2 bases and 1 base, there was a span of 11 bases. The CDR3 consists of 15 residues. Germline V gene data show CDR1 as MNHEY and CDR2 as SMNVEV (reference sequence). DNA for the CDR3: TGTGCCAGCAGTTTAGGGGGCGGTTATAACTATGGCTACACCTTC. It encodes CASSLGGGYNYGYTF.

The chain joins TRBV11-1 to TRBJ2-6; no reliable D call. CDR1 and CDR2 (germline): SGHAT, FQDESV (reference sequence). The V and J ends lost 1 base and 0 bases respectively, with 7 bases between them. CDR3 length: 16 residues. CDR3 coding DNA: TGTGCCAGCAGCTTAGGTCCCGGCTCTGGGGCCAACGTCCTGACTTTC. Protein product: CASSLGPGSGANVLTF.

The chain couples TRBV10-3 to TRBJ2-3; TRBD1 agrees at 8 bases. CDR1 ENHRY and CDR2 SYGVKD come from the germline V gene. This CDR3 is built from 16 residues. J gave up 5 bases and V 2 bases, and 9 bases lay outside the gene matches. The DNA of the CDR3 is TGTGCCATCAGTGAGCTCCTCACAGGGGGAGAAGATACGCAGTATTTT. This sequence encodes CAISELLTGGEDTQYF.

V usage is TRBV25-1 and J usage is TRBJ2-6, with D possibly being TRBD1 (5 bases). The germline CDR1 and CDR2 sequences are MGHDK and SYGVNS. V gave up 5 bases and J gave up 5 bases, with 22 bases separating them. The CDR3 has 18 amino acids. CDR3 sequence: CASSTCKTGQSRANVLTF. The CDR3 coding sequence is TGTGCCAGCAGTACGTGTAAAACTGGACAAAGTCGGGCCAACGTCCTGACTTTC.

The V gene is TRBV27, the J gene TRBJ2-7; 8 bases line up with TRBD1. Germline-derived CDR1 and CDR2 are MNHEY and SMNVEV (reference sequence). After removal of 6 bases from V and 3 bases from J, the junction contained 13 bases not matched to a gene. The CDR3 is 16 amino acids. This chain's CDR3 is CASSPLPRGRFYEQYF. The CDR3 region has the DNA TGTGCCAGCAGCCCTCTCCCCAGGGGGCGCTTCTACGAGCAGTACTTC.

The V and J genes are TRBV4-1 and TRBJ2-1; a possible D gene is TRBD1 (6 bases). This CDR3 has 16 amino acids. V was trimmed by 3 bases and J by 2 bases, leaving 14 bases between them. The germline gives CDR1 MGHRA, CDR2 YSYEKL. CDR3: CASSQTTGSAYNEQFF. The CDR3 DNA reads TGCGCCAGCAGCCAGACCACAGGGTCGGCCTACAATGAGCAGTTCTTC.

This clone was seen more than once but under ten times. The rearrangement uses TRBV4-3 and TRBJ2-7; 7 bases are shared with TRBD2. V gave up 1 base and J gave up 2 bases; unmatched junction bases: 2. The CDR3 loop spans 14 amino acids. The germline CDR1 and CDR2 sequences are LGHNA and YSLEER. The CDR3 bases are TGCGCCAGCAGCCAAGGGGCGGGGGCCTACGAGCAGTACTTC. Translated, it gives CASSQGAGAYEQYF.

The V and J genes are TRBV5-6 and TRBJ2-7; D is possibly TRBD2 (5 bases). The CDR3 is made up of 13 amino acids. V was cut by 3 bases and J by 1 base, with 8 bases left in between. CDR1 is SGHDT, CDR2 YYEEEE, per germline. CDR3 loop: CASSWENSYEQYF. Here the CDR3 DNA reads TGTGCCAGCAGCTGGGAGAATTCCTACGAGCAGTACTTC.

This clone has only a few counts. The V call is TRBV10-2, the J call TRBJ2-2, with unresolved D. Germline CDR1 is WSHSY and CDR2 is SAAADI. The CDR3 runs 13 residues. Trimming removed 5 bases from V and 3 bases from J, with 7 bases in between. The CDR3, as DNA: TGCGCCAGCAGTCTACAGTACACCGGGGAGCTGTTTTTT. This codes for CASSLQYTGELFF.

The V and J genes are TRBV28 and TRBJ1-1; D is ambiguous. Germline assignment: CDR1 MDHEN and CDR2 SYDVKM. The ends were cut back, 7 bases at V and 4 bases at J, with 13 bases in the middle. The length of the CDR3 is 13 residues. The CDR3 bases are TGTGCCAGCAAAATCCCCGACCCCACTGAAGCTTTCTTT. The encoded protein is CASKIPDPTEAFF. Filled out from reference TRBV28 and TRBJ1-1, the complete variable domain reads DVKVTQSSRYLVKRTGEKVFLECVQDMDHENMFWYRQDPGLGLRLIYFSYDVKMKEKGDIPEGYSVSREKKERFSLILESASTNQTSMYLCASKIPDPTEAFFGQGTRLTVV.

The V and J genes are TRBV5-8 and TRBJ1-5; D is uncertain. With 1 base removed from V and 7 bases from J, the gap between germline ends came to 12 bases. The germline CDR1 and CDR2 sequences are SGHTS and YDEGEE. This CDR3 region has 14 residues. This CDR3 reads CASSLREGTQPQHF. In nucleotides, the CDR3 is TGTGCCAGCAGCTTGCGGGAGGGAACCCAGCCCCAGCATTTT.

The CDR3 bases are TGCAGCGTGATGGGGACAGGGTATGGCTACACCTTC. Protein: CSVMGTGYGYTF. The chain joins TRBV29-1 to TRBJ1-2; 9 nucleotides match TRBD1. This CDR3 is built from 12 residues. After removal of 6 bases from V and 5 bases from J, the junction contained 4 bases not matched to a gene. Germline values: CDR1 SQVTM, CDR2 ANQGSEA.

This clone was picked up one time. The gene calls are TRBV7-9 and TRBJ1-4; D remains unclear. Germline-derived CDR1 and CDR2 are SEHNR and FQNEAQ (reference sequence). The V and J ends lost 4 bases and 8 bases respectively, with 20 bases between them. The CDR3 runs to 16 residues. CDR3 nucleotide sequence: TGTGCCAGCAGCTCCACGGTTCAGCCGGTTTGGGAAAAACTGTTTTTT. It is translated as CASSSTVQPVWEKLFF.

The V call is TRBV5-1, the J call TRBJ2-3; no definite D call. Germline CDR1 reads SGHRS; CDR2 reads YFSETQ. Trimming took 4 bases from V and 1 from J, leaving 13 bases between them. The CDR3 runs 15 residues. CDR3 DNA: TGCGCCAGCAGCCCTACTCCTGGCGGCACAGATACGCAGTATTTT. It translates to CASSPTPGGTDTQYF. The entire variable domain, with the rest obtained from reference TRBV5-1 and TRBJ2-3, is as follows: KAGVTQTPRYLIKTRGQQVTLSCSPISGHRSVSWYQQTPGQGLQFLFEYFSETQRNKGNFPGRFSGRQFSNSRSEMNVSTLELGDSALYLCASSPTPGGTDTQYFGPGTRLTVL.

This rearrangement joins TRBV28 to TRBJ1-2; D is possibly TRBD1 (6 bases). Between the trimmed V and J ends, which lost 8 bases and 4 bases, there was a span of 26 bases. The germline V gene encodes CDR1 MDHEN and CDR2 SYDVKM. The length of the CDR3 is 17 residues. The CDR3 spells CASHPGFGRGRSYGYTF. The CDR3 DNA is TGTGCCAGCCATCCCGGGTTTGGCAGGGGAAGGAGCTATGGCTACACCTTC.

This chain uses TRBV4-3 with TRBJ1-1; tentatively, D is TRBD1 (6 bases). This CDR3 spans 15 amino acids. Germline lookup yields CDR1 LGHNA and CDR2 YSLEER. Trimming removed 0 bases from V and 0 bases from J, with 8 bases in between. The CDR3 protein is CASSQEGGMNTEAFF. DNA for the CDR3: TGCGCCAGCAGCCAAGAGGGGGGCATGAACACTGAAGCTTTCTTT.

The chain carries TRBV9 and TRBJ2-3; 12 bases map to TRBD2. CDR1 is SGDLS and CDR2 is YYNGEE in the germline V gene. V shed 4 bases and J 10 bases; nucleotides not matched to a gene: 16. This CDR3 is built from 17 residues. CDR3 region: CASSTRTSGDPVRAQYF. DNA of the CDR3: TGTGCCAGCAGCACCCGGACTAGCGGGGATCCCGTACGGGCGCAGTATTTT.

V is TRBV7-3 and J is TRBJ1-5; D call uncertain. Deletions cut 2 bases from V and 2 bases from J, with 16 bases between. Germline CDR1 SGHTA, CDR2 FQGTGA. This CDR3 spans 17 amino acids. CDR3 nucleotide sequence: TGTGCCAGCAGCTTAGGTTCGGGAGGGCTGGGCAATCAGCCCCAGCATTTT. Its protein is CASSLGSGGLGNQPQHF.

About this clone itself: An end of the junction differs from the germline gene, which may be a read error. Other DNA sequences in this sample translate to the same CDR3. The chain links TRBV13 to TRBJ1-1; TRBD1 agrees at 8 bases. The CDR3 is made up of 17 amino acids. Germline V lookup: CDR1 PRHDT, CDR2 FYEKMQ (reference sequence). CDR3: CASSPHASGQGATEAFF. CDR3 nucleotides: TGTGCCAGCAGCCCCCACGCCAGCGGACAGGGTGCCACTGAGGCTTTCTTT.